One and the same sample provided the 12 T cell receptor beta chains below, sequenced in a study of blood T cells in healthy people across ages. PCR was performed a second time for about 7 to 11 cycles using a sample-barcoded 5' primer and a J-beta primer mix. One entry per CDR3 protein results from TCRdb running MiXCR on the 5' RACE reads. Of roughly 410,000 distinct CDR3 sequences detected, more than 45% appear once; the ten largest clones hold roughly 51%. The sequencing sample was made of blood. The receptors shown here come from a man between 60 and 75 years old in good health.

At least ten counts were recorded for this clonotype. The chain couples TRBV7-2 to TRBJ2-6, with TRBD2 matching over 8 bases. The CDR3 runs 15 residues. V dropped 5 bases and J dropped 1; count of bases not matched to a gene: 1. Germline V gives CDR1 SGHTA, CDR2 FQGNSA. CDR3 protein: CASSTGGSGANVLTF. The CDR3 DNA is TGTGCCAGCAGCACGGGGGGGTCTGGGGCCAACGTCCTGACTTTC.

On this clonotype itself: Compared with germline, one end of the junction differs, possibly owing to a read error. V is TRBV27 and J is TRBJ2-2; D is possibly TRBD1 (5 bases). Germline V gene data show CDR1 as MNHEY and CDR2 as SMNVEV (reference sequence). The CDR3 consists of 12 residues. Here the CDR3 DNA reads TGTGCCAGCAGTTTGGACACCCGGGAGCTGTTTTTT. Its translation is CASSLDTRELFF.

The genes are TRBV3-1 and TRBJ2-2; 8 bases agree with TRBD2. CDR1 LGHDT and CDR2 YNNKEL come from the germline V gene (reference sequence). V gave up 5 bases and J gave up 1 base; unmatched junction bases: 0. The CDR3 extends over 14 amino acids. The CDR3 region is CASSSGGNTGELFF. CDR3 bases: TGTGCCAGCAGCAGCGGGGGGAACACCGGGGAGCTGTTTTTT.

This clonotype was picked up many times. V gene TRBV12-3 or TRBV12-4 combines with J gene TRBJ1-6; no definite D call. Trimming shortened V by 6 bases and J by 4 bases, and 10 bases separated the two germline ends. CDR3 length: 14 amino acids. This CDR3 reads CASSLDGYNSPLHF. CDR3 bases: TGTGCCAGCAGCCTGGACGGTTATAATTCACCCCTCCACTTT.

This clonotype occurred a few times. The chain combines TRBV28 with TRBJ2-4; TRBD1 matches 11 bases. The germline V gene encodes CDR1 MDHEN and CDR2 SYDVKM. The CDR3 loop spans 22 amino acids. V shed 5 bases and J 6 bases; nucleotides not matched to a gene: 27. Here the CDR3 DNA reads TGTGCCAGCAGTCCCGATGTCGACACTGGACAGGGGGCTGTCCTGGGGGGAAACATTCAGTACTTC. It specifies CASSPDVDTGQGAVLGGNIQYF.

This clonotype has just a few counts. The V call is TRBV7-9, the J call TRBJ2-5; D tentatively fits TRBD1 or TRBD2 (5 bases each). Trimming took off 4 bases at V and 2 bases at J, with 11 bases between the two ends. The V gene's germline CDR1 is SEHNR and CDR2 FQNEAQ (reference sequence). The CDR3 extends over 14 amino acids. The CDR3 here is CASSSGDVQETQYF. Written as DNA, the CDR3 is TGTGCCAGCAGCTCTGGGGACGTTCAAGAGACCCAGTACTTC. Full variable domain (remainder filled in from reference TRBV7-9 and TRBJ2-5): DTGVSQNPRHKITKRGQNVTFRCDPISEHNRLYWYRQTLGQGPEFLTYFQNEAQLEKSRLLSDRFSAERPKGSFSTLEIQRTEQGDSAMYLCASSSGDVQETQYFGPGTRLLVL.

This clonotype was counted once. CDR3 bases: TGTGCCAGCAGTGAATCCCGTCCGTACACAGATACGCAGTATTTT. It yields the protein CASSESRPYTDTQYF. This chain uses TRBV2 with TRBJ2-3, with D unclear. The germline V and J ends were trimmed by 2 bases and 2 bases, with 11 bases remaining between them. The length of the CDR3 is 15 residues. Germline values: CDR1 SNHLY, CDR2 FYNNEI.

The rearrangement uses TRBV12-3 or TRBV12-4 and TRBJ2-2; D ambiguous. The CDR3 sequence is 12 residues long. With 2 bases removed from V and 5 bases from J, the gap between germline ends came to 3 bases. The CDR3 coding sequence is TGTGCCAGCAGTTTACAAACCGGGGAGCTGTTTTTT. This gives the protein CASSLQTGELFF.

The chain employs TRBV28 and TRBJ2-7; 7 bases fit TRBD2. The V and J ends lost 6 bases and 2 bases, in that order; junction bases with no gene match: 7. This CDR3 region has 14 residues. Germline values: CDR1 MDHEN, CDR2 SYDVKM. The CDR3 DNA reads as TGTGCCAGCAGGAGACCGGGACTACCCTACGAGCAGTACTTC. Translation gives CASRRPGLPYEQYF. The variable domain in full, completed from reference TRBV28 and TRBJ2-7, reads DVKVTQSSRYLVKRTGEKVFLECVQDMDHENMFWYRQDPGLGLRLIYFSYDVKMKEKGDIPEGYSVSREKKERFSLILESASTNQTSMYLCASRRPGLPYEQYFGPGTRLTVT.

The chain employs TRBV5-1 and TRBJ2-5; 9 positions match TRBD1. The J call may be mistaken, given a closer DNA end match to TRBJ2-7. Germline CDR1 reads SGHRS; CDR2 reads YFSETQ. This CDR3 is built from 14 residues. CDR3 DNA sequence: TGCGCCAGCAGCTCCCCGGGACAGGGAGTCGAGCAGTACTTC. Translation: CASSSPGQGVEQYF.

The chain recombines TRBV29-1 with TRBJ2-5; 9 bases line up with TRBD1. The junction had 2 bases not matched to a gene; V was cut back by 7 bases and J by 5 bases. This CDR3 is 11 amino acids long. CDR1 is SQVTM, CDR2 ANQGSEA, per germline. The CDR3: CSADRGETQYF. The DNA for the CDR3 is TGCAGCGCCGACAGGGGGGAGACCCAGTACTTC.

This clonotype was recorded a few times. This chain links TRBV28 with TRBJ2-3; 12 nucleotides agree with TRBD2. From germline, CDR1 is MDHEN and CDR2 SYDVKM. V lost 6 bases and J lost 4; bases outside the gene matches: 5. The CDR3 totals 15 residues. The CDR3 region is CASSSGTSGPDTQYF. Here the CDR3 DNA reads TGTGCCAGCAGCTCCGGGACTAGCGGGCCAGATACGCAGTATTTT.